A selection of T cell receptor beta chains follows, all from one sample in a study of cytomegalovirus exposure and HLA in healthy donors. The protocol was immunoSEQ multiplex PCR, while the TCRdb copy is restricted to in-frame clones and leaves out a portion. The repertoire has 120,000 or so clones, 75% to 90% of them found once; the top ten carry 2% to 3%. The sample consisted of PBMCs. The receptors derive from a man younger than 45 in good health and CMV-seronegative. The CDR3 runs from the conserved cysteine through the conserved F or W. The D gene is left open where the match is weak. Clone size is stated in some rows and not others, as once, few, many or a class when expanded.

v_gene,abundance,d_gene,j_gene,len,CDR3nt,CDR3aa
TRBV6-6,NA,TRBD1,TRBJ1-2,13,TGTGCCAGCAGTCGAGACAGGGGCTATGGCTACACCTTC,CASSRDRGYGYTF
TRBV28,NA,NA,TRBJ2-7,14,TGTGCCAGCAGTTTACCCGGGAAGTACTACGAGCAGTACTTC,CASSLPGKYYEQYF
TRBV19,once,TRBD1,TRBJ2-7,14,TGTGCCAGTAGGGACCCAGGGGGCGGAGGCGAGCAGTACTTC,CASRDPGGGGEQYF
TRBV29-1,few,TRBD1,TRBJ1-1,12,TGCAGCGTACGGACAGGAGACACTGAAGCTTTCTTT,CSVRTGDTEAFF
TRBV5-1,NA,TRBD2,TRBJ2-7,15,TGCGCCAGCAGCCGGGGGGGATCGCAGGATTACGAGCAGTACTTC,CASSRGGSQDYEQYF
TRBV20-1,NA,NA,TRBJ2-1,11,TGCAGTGCGGCCCGGGGCAATGAGCAGTTCTTC,CSAARGNEQFF
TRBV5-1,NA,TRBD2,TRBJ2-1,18,TGCGCCAGCAGCACTGACGGACTAGCGGGAGTGTTATACAATGAGCAGTTCTTC,CASSTDGLAGVLYNEQFF
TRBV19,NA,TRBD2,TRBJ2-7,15,TGTGCCAGTAGTATCTTACACACGGGGACTAGAGAGCAGTACTTC,CASSILHTGTREQYF
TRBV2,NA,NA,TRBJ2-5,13,TGTGCCAGCAGTACACAGGCACAAGAGACCCAGTACTTC,CASSTQAQETQYF
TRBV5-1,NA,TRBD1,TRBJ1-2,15,TGCGCCAGCAGCGTAGATCCGGGACAGGTAACTGGCTACACCTTC,CASSVDPGQVTGYTF
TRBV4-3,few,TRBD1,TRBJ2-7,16,TGCGCCAGCAGCCGTAAAAACAGGGGGCTATCCCCCGAGCAGTACTTC,CASSRKNRGLSPEQYF
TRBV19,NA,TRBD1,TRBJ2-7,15,TGTGCCAGTAGCCTAGAGGGACAGGGGTCCTACGAGCAGTACTTC,CASSLEGQGSYEQYF
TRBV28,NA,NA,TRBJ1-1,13,TGTGCCAGCAGTTACAGGGTTAGCACTGAAGCTTTCTTT,CASSYRVSTEAFF
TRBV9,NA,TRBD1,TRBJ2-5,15,TGTGCCAGCAGCTCAGGGGACAGGGGGCGAGAGACCCAGTACTTC,CASSSGDRGRETQYF
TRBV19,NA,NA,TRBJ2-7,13,TGTGCCAGTAGTATCAGCCTAGCACGGGAGCAGTACTTC,CASSISLAREQYF
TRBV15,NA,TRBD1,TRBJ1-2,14,TGTGCCACCAGCCGACGGGGACAGGACTATGGCTACACCTTC,CATSRRGQDYGYTF
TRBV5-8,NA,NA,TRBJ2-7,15,TGTGCCAGCAGCCCCCCGGACAGATTCTCCTACGAGCAGTACTTC,CASSPPDRFSYEQYF
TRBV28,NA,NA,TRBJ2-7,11,TGTGCCAGCAACAGGGACCACGAGCAGTACTTC,CASNRDHEQYF
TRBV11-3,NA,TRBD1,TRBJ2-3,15,TGTGCCAGCAGCATCAGGACAGGGGGAACAGATACGCAGTATTTT,CASSIRTGGTDTQYF
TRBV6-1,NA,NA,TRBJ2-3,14,TGTGCCAGCAGTGAAGAAGCCGTTTCAGGTACGCAGTATTTT,CASSEEAVSGTQYF
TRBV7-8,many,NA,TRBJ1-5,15,TGTGCCAGCAGCTCTGCGGACAGCAGCAATCAGCCCCAGCATTTT,CASSSADSSNQPQHF
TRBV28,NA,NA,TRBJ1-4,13,TGTGCCAGCAGCTACCCGGGGAATGAAAAACTGTTTTTT,CASSYPGNEKLFF
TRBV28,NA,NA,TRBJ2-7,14,TGTGCCAGCAGTTCAGGGCTACGGGCCAACGAGCAGTACTTC,CASSSGLRANEQYF
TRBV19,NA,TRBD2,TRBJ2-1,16,TGTGCCAGTAGACCTCTAGCGGGGATCTCCTACAATGAGCAGTTCTTC,CASRPLAGISYNEQFF
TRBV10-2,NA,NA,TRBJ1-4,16,TGCGCCAGCACCGAGACCGGGACCCGGAACGGGGGAAAACTGTTTTTT,CASTETGTRNGGKLFF
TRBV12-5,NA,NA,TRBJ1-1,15,TGTGCTAGTGACCCAAAATTTCAGGTGAACACTGAAGCTTTCTTT,CASDPKFQVNTEAFF
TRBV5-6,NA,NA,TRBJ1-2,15,TGTGCCAGCAGTAAGCCGGGCAGAGGGAACCGGGGCTACACCTTC,CASSKPGRGNRGYTF
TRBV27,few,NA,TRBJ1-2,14,TGTGCCAGCAGTTCCTCCCGGGGGTTCTATGGCTACACCTTC,CASSSSRGFYGYTF
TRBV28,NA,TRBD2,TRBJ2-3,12,TGTGCCAGCAATAGCGGGACAGATACGCAGTATTTT,CASNSGTDTQYF
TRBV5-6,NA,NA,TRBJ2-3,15,TGTGCCAGCAGCATAACAGGGGGGGGCACAGATACGCAGTATTTT,CASSITGGGTDTQYF
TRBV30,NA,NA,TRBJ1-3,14,TGTGCCTGGAGTGTGTCCAGGTCGGTCAACACCATATATTTT,CAWSVSRSVNTIYF
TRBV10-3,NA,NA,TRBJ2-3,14,TGTGCCATCAGTGACGGTCTAGCCGCAGATACGCAGTATTTT,CAISDGLAADTQYF
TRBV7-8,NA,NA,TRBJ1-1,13,TGTGCCAGCAGCTTGGGGGGGCGTATGGACTGTTTCTTT,CASSLGGRMDCFF
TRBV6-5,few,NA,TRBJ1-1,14,TGTGCCAGCTCACAGGCCATACTGAACACTGAAGCTTTCTTT,CASSQAILNTEAFF
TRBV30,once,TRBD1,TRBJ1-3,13,TGTGCCTGGAGTGTACAGGGGGCTGACACCATATATTTT,CAWSVQGADTIYF
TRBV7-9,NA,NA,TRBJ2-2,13,TGTGCCAGCAGCTTGGACACCACCGGGGAGCTGTTTTTT,CASSLDTTGELFF
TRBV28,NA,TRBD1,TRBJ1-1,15,TGTGCCAGCAGTCCTGGGGACAGGGGGAACACTGAAGCTTTCTTT,CASSPGDRGNTEAFF
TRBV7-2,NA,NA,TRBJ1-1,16,TGTGCCAGCAGCTTATCGGGTGTTAAGGCGGGCACTGAAGCTTTCTTT,CASSLSGVKAGTEAFF
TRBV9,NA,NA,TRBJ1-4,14,TGTGCCAGCAGCGTCGGACACCTAGGGGAAAAACTGTTTTTT,CASSVGHLGEKLFF
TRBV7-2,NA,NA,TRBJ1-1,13,TGTGCCAGCAGCTTAGACAGAGTGGCTGAAGCTTTCTTT,CASSLDRVAEAFF
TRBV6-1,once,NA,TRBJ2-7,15,TGTGCCAGCAGTGAATTCGTGGGAGGAGTGTACGAGCAGTACTTC,CASSEFVGGVYEQYF
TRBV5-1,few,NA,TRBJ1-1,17,TGCGCCAGCAGCTTGGCGGTCCAGGGACACAAGAACACTGAAGCTTTCTTT,CASSLAVQGHKNTEAFF
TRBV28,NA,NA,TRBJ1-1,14,TGTGCCAGCAAGCCCGAGAGCAGGTGGACTGAAGCTTTCTTT,CASKPESRWTEAFF
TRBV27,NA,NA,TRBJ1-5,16,TGTGCCAGCAGTTTAACCGGTGGGAGTAGCAATCAGCCCCAGAATTTT,CASSLTGGSSNQPQNF
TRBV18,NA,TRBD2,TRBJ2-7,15,TGTGCCAGCTCACCACCCTCCAGGGAGGGCTACGAGCAGTACTTC,CASSPPSREGYEQYF
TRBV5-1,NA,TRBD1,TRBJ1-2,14,TGCGCCAGCAGTCCCACAGGGGTTCTGGGTGGCTACACCTTC,CASSPTGVLGGYTF
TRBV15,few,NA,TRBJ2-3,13,TGTGCCACCAGCAGAGAGCTAGAAGATACGCAGTATTTT,CATSRELEDTQYF
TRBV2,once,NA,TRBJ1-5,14,TGTGCCAGCAGTGAGAATCAGGGGTCCCAGCCCCAGCATTTT,CASSENQGSQPQHF
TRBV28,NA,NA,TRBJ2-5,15,TGTGCCAGCAGTGGGGCGTTTCCCGCCCAAGAGACCCAGTACTTC,CASSGAFPAQETQYF
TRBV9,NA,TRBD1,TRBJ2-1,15,TGTGCCAGCAGCGCCCAGGGGGCGAAATACAATGAGCAGTTCTTC,CASSAQGAKYNEQFF